This TCR beta chain comes out of a study of control samples from healthy donors and cancer patients (TCRdb year 2020). Comment on this clone: Its antigen remains undetermined. Base qualities are not recorded, but no much larger clone differs from it by a single base.

The library was produced with the immunoSEQ multiplex PCR assay. TCRdb took over this immuneACCESS table, retaining in-frame rearrangements with V and J assigned. Such tables are incomplete; in checked studies, under half of the missing clones stem from an unresolved V gene, and the remainder is unexplained. For this sample there are roughly 120,000 clones; about nine tenths appear just once. The leading ten clones occupy around 7.6% of the sample. The sample consisted of blood. This sequence was found in a woman younger than 30 in good health.

The CDR3: CASSFDRSSLEQYF. The nucleotide sequence is given as TGTGCCAGCAGTTTCGACAGGTCCTCCCTCGAGCAGTACTTC. This chain joins TRBV27 to TRBJ2-7; the D region possibly corresponds to TRBD1 (6 bases align). There are 14 amino acids in the CDR3, from cysteine to phenylalanine inclusive. This entry keeps only the CDR3 DNA: 42 bases, framed from base 1. The junction carries 15 bases between V and J, which are trimmed by 3 bases and 6 bases respectively. The germline V gene encodes CDR1 MNHEY and CDR2 SMNVEV (reference sequence).